A selection of T cell receptor beta chains follows, all from one sample in a study of regulatory T cells in long-lasting Graves disease. One entry per CDR3 protein, called by TCRdb with MiXCR from the multiplex PCR reads. Of roughly 410,000 distinct CDR3 sequences detected, around 16% appear once; the ten largest clones hold about 8.3%. These records were also assigned to another study, of T cells in Graves' hyperthyroidism and ophthalmopathy.

The sample consisted of peripheral blood mononuclear cells (PBMCs), taken at new diagnosis, from a patient treated with antithyroid drugs. The receptors shown here come from a woman aged 40 to 50 with Graves disease. Each CDR3 is given with its conserved first and last residue. D genes are given only for firm matches. Clone size is shown for a subset of rows, as once, few, many or a class of expanded clone.

V	J	size	D	CDR3	DNA
TRBV12-3/TRBV12-4	TRBJ2-1	many	NA	CASSQGQGWLNEQFF	TGTGCCAGCAGCCAGGGGCAGGGGTGGCTCAATGAGCAGTTCTTC
TRBV11-1	TRBJ2-7	many	TRBD2	CASSDTGTSGRAWEQYF	TGTGCCAGCAGCGACACCGGGACTAGCGGGAGGGCCTGGGAGCAGTACTTC
TRBV7-2	TRBJ1-1	many	NA	CASSFQQITNTEAFF	TGTGCCAGCAGCTTCCAACAAATAACGAACACTGAAGCTTTCTTT
TRBV7-9	TRBJ2-5	many	TRBD1	CASSSRDRVPYQETQYF	TGTGCCAGCAGCTCCCGGGACAGGGTACCATACCAAGAGACCCAGTACTTC
TRBV12-3/TRBV12-4	TRBJ2-2	NA	NA	CASGLGGGSNTGELFF	TGTGCCAGCGGTTTGGGAGGGGGGTCGAACACCGGGGAGCTGTTTTTT
TRBV28	TRBJ2-3	many	NA	CASSFGGRGHTDTQYF	TGTGCCAGCAGTTTTGGTGGCAGGGGCCACACAGATACGCAGTATTTT
TRBV14	TRBJ2-7	many	NA	CASSQGRTSEQYF	TGTGCCAGCAGCCAAGGGCGGACCTCCGAGCAGTACTTC
TRBV18	TRBJ2-7	NA	NA	CASSLRRGPYEQYF	TGTGCCAGCTCACTGCGACGGGGGCCCTACGAGCAGTACTTC
TRBV15	TRBJ1-6	many	NA	CATSRLARDSPLHF	TGTGCCACCAGCAGACTAGCGAGGGATTCACCCCTCCACTTT
TRBV12-3/TRBV12-4	TRBJ2-5	many	NA	CASSILETQYF	TGTGCCAGCAGTATACTGGAAACCCAGTACTTC
TRBV27	TRBJ2-6	many	NA	CASSLAGQLSGANVLTF	TGTGCCAGCAGTTTGGCTGGACAGCTCTCTGGGGCCAACGTCCTGACTTTC
TRBV28	TRBJ2-3	many	TRBD1	CASSYRDRADTQYF	TGTGCCAGCAGTTATAGGGACAGGGCGGATACGCAGTATTTT
TRBV14	TRBJ2-1	many	TRBD2	CASSQDFGLAGYNEQFF	TGTGCCAGCAGCCAAGATTTTGGACTAGCGGGATACAATGAGCAGTTCTTC
TRBV11-2	TRBJ2-4	NA	TRBD2	CASSPRLAGRFDPLGAKNIQYF	TGTGCCAGCAGCCCCAGACTAGCGGGTCGGTTTGACCCTCTGGGGGCCAAAAACATTCAGTACTTC
TRBV28	TRBJ2-7	many	NA	CATETGSSYEQYF	TGTGCCACCGAGACCGGGTCCTCCTACGAGCAGTACTTC
TRBV20-1	TRBJ2-1	many	NA	CSASREAQRYNEQFF	TGCAGTGCTAGTCGGGAAGCCCAACGTTACAATGAGCAGTTCTTC
TRBV18	TRBJ2-1	many	NA	CASSPREDQFF	TGTGCCAGCTCACCCCGCGAGGACCAGTTCTTC
TRBV20-1	TRBJ2-1	many	NA	CSARDRLSSYNEQFF	TGCAGTGCTAGAGATCGGCTGAGCTCCTACAATGAGCAGTTCTTC
TRBV12-3/TRBV12-4	TRBJ2-3	many	TRBD2	CASTRGGAGTDTQYF	TGTGCCAGCACCCGGGGGGGCGCGGGCACAGATACGCAGTATTTT
TRBV10-3	TRBJ2-3	many	NA	CAIRSGEVDTQYF	TGTGCCATCCGGTCGGGAGAGGTAGATACGCAGTATTTT
TRBV7-2	TRBJ1-1	many	TRBD1	CASSFGTGARAFF	TGTGCCAGCAGCTTCGGGACAGGAGCTCGAGCTTTCTTT
TRBV2	TRBJ2-5	many	TRBD1	CASSDRGRPRETQYF	TGTGCCAGCAGCGACAGGGGGCGACCCCGGGAGACCCAGTACTTC
TRBV5-8	TRBJ2-3	NA	TRBD2	CASSKTTGLAASTDTQYF	TGTGCCAGCAGCAAAACCACCGGACTAGCGGCTAGCACAGATACGCAGTATTTT
TRBV6-1	TRBJ2-7	many	TRBD2	CASSPTGGTSPNEQYF	TGTGCCAGCAGCCCAACGGGGGGGACTAGTCCCAACGAGCAGTACTTC
TRBV7-2	TRBJ2-2	many	NA	CASSLRNTGELFF	TGTGCCAGCAGCTTAAGGAACACCGGGGAGCTGTTTTTT
TRBV3-1	TRBJ2-1	many	NA	CASSQDFSSSYNEQFF	TGTGCCAGCAGCCAAGATTTCTCCAGCTCCTACAATGAGCAGTTCTTC
TRBV20-1	TRBJ1-1	many	TRBD1	CSASGTGLMNTEAFF	TGCAGTGCCTCCGGGACAGGGCTGATGAACACTGAAGCTTTCTTT
TRBV14	TRBJ2-1	few	NA	CASSSDTYNEQFF	TGTGCCAGCAGTTCCGACACTTACAATGAGCAGTTCTTC
TRBV7-8	TRBJ2-7	many	TRBD2	CASSPLAGGPYEQYF	TGTGCCAGCAGCCCTCTAGCGGGAGGCCCTTACGAGCAGTACTTC
TRBV3-1	TRBJ2-3	NA	NA	CASSQLRYLEGADTQYF	TGTGCCAGCAGCCAGTTGCGCTACCTTGAGGGGGCAGATACGCAGTATTTT
TRBV27	TRBJ1-6	many	TRBD1	CASSFMSSTGYNSPLHF	TGTGCCAGCAGTTTCATGTCCTCGACAGGGTATAATTCACCCCTCCACTTT
TRBV29-1	TRBJ1-1	many	NA	CSGRGGKVLENTEAFF	TGCAGCGGGCGAGGGGGAAAGGTGTTGGAGAACACTGAAGCTTTCTTT